This TCR beta chain was documented in a study of blood T cell repertoires in COVID-19. The overall study: Some COVID-19 samples were acute and others convalescent; all came from the United States, Italy and Spain. PBMCs, B-cell-depleted T cells, or T cells provided the cDNA or gDNA that made up the material.

Study processing details: Reference gene primer amplification in the assay estimated nucleated cell counts. The data were produced by immunoSEQ multiplex PCR, yet TCRdb's version contains in-frame clones alone and is incomplete. The V and J calls and clone size come from that table; D and trimming were worked out from the DNA. Among hundreds of thousands of clones listed, around 85% were seen once. What was sequenced was peripheral blood. This receptor was obtained from an elderly woman with acute or convalescent COVID-19.

This CDR3 reads CASSLRLAANEQFF. The DNA of the CDR3 is TGCGCCAGCAGCCTACGACTAGCGGCCAATGAGCAGTTCTTC. This chain connects TRBV4-1 to TRBJ2-1; 9 bases align to TRBD2. V dropped 4 bases and J dropped 6; count of bases not matched to a gene: 4. Per germline, CDR1 MGHRA and CDR2 YSYEKL. The CDR3 totals 14 residues.